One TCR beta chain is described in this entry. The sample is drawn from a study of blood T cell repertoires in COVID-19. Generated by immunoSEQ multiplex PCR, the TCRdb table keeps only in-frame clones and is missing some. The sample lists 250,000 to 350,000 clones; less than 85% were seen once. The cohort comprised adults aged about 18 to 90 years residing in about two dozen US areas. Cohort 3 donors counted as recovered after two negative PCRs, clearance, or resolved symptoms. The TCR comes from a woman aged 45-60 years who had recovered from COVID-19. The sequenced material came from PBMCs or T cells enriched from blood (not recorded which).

CDR3 sequence reads: CASSFTVNQPQHF. The CDR3 DNA is TGTGCCAGCAGTTTCACAGTGAATCAGCCCCAGCATTTT. The rearrangement links TRBV27 to TRBJ1-5; D gene uncertain. Germline CDR1 MNHEY, CDR2 SMNVEV (reference sequence). The V end lost 3 bases, the J end lost 4 bases, and 7 bases lay between the germline ends. This CDR3 contains 13 residues.